This T cell receptor (beta chain) was recorded in a study of T cell responses to AZD1222 COVID-19 vaccine. General study findings and limits: The repertoires were collected only after the peak T cell response.

TCRdb's copy holds only in-frame clones and misses some; the assay was immunoSEQ multiplex PCR. The table includes approximately 150,000 clones, approximately 88% detected once. Of note for this clone: Its antigen is undetermined. Germline and junction disagree at one end, which may indicate a read error.

The CDR3 is 14 amino acids. In germline, CDR1 is SSHAT, CDR2 FNYEAQ (reference sequence). The clonotype originates from an adult in good health. The chain employs TRBV7-7 and TRBJ2-5; D is perhaps TRBD1 (6 bases). The specimen comprised peripheral blood, sampled on day 0 of MenACWY control vaccination. CDR3 region: CASSLMDRSETQYF. CDR3 nucleotides: TGTGCTAGCAGCTTAATGGACAGATCGGAGACCCAGTACTTC.